The sample holds many counts of the clone carrying this T cell receptor beta chain. Its antigen is undetermined. The sample is drawn from a study of CD8 T cells in ankylosing spondylitis. General study results and limits: What seemed typical of ankylosing spondylitis blood was a TCR beta motif built from fewer than ten highly homologous variants.

One entry per CDR3 protein results from TCRdb running MiXCR on the 5' RACE reads. Among fewer than 550,000 distinct CDR3 sequences listed, approximately 5% were seen once. The CDR3 runs 13 residues. The germline V gene encodes CDR1 SGHKS and CDR2 YYEKEE (reference sequence). The ends were cut back, 1 base at V and 3 bases at J, with 7 bases in the middle. The chain joins TRBV5-5 to TRBJ2-5, with a possible D match to TRBD1 (5 bases). Sequencing input: blood, either unsorted or a sorted T cell fraction (not recorded which). The sequence was collected from a male donor with ankylosing spondylitis. The CDR3 DNA follows: TGTGCCAGCAGCTTGTTAGGGGAAGAGACCCAGTACTTC. It translates to CASSLLGEETQYF.